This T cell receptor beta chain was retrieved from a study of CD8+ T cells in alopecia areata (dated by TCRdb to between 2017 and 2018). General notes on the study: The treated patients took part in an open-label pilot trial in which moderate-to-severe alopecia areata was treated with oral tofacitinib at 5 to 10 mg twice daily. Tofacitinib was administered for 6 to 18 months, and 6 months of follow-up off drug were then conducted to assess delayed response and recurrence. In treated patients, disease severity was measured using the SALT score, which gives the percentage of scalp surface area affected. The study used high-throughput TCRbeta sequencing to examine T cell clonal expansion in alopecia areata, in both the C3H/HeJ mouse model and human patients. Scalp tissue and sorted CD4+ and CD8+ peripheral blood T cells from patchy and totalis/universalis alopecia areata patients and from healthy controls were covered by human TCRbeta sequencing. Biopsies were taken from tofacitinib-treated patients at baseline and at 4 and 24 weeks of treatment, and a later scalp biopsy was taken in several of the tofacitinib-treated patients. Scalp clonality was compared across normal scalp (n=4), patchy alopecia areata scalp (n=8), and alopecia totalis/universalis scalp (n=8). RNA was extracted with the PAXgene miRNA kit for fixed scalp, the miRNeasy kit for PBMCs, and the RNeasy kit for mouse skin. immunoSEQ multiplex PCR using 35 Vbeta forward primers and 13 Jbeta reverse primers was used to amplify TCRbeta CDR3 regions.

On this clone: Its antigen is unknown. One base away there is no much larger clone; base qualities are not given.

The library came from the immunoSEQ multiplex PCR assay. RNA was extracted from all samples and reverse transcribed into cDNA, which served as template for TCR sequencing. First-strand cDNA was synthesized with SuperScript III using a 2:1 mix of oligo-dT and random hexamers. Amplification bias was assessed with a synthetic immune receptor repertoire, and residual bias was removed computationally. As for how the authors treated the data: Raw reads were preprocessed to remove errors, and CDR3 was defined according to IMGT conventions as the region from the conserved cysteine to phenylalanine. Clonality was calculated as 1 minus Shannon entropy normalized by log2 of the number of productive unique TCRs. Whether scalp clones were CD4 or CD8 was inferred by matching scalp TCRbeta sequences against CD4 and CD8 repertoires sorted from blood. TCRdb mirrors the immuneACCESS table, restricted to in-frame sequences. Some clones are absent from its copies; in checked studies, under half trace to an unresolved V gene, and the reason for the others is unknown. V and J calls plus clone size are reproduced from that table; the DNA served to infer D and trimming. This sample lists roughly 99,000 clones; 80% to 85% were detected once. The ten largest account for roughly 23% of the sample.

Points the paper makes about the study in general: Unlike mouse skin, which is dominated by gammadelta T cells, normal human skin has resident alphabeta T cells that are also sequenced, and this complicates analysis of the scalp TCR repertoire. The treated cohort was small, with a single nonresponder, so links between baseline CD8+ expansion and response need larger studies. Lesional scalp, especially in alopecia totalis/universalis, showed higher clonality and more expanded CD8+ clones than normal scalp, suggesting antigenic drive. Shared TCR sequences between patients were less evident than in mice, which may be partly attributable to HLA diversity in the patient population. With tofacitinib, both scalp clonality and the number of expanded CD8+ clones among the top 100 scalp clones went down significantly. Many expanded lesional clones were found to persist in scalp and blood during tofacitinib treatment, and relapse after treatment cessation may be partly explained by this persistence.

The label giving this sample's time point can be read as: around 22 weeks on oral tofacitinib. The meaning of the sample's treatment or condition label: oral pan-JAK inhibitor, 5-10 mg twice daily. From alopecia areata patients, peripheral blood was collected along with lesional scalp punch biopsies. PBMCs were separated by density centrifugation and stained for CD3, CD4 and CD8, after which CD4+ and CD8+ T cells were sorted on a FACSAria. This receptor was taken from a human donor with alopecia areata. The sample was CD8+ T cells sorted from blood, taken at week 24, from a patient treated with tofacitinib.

CDR3 loop: CASSPPDGGYNEQFF. The base sequence is TGTGCCAGCTCACCACCGGACGGGGGCTACAATGAGCAGTTCTTC. Rearrangement joined TRBV18 to TRBJ2-1, with a tentative D gene TRBD2 over 6 matching bases. Reading from cysteine to phenylalanine, the CDR3 counts 15 amino acids. The only DNA kept is the CDR3, 45 bases in frame from the first base. V was cut back by 0 bases and J by 3 bases, leaving a gap of 9 bases between them. Via the germline V gene, CDR1 is KGHSH and CDR2 LQKENI.